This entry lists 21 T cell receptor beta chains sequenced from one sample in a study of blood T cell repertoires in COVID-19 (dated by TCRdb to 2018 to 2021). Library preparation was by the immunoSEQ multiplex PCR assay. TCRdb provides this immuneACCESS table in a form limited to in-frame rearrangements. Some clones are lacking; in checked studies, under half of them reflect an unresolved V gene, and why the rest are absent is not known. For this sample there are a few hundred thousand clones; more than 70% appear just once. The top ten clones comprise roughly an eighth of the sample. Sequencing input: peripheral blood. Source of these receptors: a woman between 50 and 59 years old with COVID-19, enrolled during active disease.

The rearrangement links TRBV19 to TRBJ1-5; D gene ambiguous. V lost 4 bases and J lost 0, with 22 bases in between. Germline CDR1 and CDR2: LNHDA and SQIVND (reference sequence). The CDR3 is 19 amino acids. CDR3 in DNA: TGTGCCAGTAGTAAGGACGGAGGTACCCTCGTTTATAGCAATCAGCCCCAGCATTTT. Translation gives CASSKDGGTLVYSNQPQHF.

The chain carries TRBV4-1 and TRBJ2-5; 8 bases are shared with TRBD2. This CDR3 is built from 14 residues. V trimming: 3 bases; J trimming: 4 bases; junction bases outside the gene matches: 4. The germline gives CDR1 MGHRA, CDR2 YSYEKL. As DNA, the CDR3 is TGCGCCAGCAGCCACCGCCGGGGGGGAGAGACCCAGTACTTC. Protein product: CASSHRRGGETQYF.

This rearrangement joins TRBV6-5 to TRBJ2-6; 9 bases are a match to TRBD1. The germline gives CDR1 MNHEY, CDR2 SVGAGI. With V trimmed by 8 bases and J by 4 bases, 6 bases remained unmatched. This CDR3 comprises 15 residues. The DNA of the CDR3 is TGTGCCAGCTGTACAGGGGGCGCAGGGGCCAACGTCCTGACTTTC. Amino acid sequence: CASCTGGAGANVLTF.

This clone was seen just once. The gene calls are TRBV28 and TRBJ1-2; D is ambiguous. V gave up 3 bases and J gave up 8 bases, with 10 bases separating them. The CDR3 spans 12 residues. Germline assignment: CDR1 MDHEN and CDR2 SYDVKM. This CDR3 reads CASSLAAGGYTF. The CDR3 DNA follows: TGTGCCAGCAGTTTGGCAGCCGGGGGCTACACCTTC.

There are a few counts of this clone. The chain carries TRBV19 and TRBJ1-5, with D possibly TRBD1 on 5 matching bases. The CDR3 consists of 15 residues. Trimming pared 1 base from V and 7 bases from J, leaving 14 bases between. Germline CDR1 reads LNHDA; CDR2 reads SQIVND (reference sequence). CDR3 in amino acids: CASSIGGTLQQPQHF. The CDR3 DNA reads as TGTGCCAGTAGTATAGGCGGGACCCTACAACAGCCCCAGCATTTT.

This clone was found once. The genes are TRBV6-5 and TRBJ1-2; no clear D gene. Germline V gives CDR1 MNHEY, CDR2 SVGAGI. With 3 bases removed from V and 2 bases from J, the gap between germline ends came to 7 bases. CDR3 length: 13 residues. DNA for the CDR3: TGTGCCAGCAGTTATTCTAGGAACTATGGCTACACCTTC. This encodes CASSYSRNYGYTF.

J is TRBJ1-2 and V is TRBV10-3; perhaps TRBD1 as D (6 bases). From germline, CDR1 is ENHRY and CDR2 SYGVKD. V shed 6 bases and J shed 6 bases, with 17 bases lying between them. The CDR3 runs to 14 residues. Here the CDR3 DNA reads TGTGCCATCAGGCCCGGGGCGGGGGCACATGGCTACACCTTC. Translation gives CAIRPGAGAHGYTF.

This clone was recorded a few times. CDR3 in DNA: TGTGCCAGCAGCTTATGGCAGGGGGCAAGCAATCAGCCCCAGCATTTT. Its protein is CASSLWQGASNQPQHF. The chain combines TRBV7-8 with TRBJ1-5, with TRBD1 matching 8 bases. Germline trimming cut 2 bases from V and 1 base from J; bases unmatched to any gene: 4. The CDR3 is made up of 16 amino acids. CDR1 and CDR2 (germline): SGHVS, FQNEAQ.

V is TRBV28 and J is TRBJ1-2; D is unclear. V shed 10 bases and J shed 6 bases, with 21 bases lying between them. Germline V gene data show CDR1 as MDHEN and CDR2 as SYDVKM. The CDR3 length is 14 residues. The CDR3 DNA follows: TGTGCCACCCCTTCCCTCCAGGAATCGAATGGCTACACCTTC. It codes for CATPSLQESNGYTF.

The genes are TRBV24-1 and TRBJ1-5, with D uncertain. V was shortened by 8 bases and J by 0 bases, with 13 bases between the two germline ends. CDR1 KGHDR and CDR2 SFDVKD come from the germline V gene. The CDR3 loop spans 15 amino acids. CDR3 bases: TGTGCCACCATGCGGGGATTTTATAGCAATCAGCCCCAGCATTTT. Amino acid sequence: CATMRGFYSNQPQHF.

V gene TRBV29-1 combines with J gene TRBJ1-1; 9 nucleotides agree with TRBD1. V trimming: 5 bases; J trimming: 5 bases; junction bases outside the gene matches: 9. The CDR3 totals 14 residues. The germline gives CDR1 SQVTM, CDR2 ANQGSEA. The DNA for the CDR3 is TGCAGCGTTACCTGGACAGGGGAAAGGACTGAAGCTTTCTTT. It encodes CSVTWTGERTEAFF.

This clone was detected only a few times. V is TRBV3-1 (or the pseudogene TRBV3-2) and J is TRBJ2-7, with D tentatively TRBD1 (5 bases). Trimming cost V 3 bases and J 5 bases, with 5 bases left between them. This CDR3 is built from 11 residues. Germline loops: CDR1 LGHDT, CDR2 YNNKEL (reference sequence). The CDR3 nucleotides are TGTGCCAGCAGCCACAGGGACGAGCAGTACTTC. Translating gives CASSHRDEQYF.

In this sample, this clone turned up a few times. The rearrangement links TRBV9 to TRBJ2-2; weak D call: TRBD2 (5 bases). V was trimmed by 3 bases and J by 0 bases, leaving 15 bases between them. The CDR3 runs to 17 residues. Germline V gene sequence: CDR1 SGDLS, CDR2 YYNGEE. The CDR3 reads CASSASRGGSNTGELFF. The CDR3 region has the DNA TGTGCCAGCAGCGCTAGCCGCGGTGGATCGAACACCGGGGAGCTGTTTTTT. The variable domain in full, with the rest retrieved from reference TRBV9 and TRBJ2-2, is DSGVTQTPKHLITATGQRVTLRCSPRSGDLSVYWYQQSLDQGLQFLIQYYNGEERAKGNILERFSAQQFPDLHSELNLSSLELGDSALYFCASSASRGGSNTGELFFGEGSRLTVL.

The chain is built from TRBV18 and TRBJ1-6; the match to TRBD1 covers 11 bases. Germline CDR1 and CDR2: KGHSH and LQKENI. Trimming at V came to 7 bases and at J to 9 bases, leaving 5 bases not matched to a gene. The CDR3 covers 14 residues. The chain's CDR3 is CASFSGTGGSPLHF. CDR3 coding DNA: TGTGCCAGCTTTTCCGGGACAGGGGGTTCACCCCTCCACTTT.

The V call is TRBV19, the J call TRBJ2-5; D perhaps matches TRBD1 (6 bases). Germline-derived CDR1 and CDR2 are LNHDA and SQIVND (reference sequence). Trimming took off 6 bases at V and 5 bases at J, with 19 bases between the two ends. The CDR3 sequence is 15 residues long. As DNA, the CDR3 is TGTGCCAGTAGGAGCCCGGGACACAGAGGGGAGACCCAGTACTTC. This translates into CASRSPGHRGETQYF.

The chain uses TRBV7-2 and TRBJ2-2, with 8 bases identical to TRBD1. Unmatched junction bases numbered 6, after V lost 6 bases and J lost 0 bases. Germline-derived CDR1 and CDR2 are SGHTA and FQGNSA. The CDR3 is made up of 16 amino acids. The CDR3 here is CASRLSTGANTGELFF. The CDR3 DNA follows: TGTGCCAGCAGACTTTCGACAGGGGCGAACACCGGGGAGCTGTTTTTT.

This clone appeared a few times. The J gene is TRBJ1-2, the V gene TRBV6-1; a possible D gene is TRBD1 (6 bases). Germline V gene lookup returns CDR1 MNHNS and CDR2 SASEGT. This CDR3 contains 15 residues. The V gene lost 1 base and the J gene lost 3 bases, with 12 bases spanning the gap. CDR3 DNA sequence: TGTGCCAGCAGTGAAGTAGGGGGGGAGGACTATGGCTACACCTTC. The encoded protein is CASSEVGGEDYGYTF.

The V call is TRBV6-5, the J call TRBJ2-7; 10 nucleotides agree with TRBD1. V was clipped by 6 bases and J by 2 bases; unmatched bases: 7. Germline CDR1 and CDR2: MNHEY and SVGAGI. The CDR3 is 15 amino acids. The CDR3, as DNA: TGTGCCAGCAGGGCCGGGACAGGGGACCCCTACGAGCAGTACTTC. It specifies CASRAGTGDPYEQYF.

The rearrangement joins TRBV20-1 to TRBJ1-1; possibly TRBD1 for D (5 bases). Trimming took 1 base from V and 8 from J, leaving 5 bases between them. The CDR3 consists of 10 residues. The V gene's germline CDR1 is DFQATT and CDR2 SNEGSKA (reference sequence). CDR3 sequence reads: CSARGTEAFF. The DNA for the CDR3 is TGCAGTGCTAGAGGGACAGAAGCTTTCTTT.

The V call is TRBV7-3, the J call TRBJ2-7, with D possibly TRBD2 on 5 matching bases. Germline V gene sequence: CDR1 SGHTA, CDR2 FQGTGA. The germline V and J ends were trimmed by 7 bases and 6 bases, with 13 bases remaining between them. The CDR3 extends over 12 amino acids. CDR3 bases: TGTGCCAGCACCGACCGGGAAACCGAGCAGTACTTC. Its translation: CASTDRETEQYF.

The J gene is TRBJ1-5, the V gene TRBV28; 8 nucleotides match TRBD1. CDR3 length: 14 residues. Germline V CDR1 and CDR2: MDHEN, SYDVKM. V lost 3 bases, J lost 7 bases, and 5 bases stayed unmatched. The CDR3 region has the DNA TGTGCCAGCAGTTTGGCAGGGGGCGTCCAGCCCCAGCATTTT. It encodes CASSLAGGVQPQHF.